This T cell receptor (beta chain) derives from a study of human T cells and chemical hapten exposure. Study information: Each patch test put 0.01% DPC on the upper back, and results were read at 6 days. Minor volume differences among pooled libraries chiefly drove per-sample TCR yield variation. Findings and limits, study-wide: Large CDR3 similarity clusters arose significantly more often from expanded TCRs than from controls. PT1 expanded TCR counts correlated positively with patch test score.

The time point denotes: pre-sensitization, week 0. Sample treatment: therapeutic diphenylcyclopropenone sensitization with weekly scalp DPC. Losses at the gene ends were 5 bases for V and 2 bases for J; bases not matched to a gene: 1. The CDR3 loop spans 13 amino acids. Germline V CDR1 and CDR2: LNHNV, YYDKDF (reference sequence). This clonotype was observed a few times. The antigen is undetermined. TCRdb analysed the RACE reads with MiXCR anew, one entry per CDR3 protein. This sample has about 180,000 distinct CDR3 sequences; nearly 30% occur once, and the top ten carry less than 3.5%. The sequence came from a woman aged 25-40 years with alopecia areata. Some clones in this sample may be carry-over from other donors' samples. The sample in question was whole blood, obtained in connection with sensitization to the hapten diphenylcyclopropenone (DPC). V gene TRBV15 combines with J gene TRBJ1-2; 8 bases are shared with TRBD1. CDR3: CATSRDRNYGYTF. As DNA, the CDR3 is TGTGCCACCAGCCGGGACAGGAACTATGGCTACACCTTC.